This T cell receptor beta chain was identified during a study of shared clonotypes between healthy human individuals. Study results and caveats: Clonotype sharing levels among donors were expected to vary with sequencing depth. As a rule, naive subsets had a larger estimated richness than memory subsets.

V lost 1 base and J lost 0, with 11 bases in between. Looked up from germline, CDR1 is SGHTA and CDR2 is FQGNSA. The CDR3 has 16 residues. Each sample came from a Caucasian adult donor living in Nashville, Tennessee. Some clones are missing from TCRdb's copy, which holds only in-frame ones; the method was immunoSEQ multiplex PCR. Altogether about 2.3 million clones are present, just under 95% being singletons, with the ten largest covering about 0.36%. A note on this clone: No antigen is known for it.

The TCR originated in a man between 18 and 29 years old in good health. Some clones in this sample may be carry-over from other donors' samples. The chain carries TRBV7-2 and TRBJ2-3; the D is unclear. Material: naive CD4+ T cells from PBMCs. This sample's subset: CD45RA+ positively selected. As DNA, the CDR3 is TGTGCCAGCAGCTTAGGACTGGGTCCGAGCACAGATACGCAGTATTTT. Protein sequence: CASSLGLGPSTDTQYF.